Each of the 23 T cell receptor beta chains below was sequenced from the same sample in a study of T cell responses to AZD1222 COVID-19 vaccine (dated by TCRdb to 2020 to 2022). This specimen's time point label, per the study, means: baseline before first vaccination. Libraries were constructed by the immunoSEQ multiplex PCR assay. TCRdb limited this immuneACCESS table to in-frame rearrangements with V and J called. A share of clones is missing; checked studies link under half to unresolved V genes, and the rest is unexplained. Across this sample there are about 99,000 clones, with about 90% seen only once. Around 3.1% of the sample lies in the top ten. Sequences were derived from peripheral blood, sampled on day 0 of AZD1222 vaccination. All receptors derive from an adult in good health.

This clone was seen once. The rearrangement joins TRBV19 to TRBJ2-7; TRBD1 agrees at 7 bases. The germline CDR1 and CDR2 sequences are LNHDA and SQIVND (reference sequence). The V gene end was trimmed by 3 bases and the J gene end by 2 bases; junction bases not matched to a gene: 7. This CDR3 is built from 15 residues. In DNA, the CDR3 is TGTGCCAGTAGTATGCTCGGGACAGCCACCTACGAGCAGTACTTC. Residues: CASSMLGTATYEQYF.

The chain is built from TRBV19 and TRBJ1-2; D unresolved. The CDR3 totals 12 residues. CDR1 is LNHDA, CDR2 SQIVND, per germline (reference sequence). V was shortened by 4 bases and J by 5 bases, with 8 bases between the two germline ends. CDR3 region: CASSKQNYGYTF. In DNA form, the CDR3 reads TGTGCCAGTAGTAAACAGAATTATGGCTACACCTTC.

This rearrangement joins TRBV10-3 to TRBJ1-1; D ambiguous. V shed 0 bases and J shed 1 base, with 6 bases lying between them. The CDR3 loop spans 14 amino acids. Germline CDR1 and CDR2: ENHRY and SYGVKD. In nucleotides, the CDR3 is TGTGCCATCAGTGAGTCTAGGGAGAACACTGAAGCTTTCTTT. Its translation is CAISESRENTEAFF.

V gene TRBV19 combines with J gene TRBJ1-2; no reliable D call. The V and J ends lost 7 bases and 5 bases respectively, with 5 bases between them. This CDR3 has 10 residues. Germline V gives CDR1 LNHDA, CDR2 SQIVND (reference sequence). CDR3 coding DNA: TGTGCCAGTAACTTTTATGGCTACACCTTC. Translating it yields CASNFYGYTF.

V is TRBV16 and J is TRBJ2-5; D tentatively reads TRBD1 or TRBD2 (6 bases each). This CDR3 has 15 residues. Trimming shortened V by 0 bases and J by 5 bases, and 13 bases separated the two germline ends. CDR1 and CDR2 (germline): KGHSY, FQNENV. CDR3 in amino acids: CASSQSGGLAETQYF. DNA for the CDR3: TGTGCCAGCAGCCAATCAGGGGGACTGGCCGAGACCCAGTACTTC.

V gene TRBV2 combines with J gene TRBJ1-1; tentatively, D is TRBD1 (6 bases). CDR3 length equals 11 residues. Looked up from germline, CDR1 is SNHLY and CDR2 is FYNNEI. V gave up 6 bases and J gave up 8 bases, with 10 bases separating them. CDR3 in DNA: TGTGCCAGCAGGCAAACAGGGGAAGCTTTCTTT. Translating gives CASRQTGEAFF.

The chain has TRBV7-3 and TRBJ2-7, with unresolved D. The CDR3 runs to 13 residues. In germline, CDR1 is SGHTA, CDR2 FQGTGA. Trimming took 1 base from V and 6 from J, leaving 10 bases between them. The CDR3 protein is CASSLIPSAEQYV. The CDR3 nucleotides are TGTGCCAGCAGCTTAATCCCTAGTGCCGAGCAGTACGTC.

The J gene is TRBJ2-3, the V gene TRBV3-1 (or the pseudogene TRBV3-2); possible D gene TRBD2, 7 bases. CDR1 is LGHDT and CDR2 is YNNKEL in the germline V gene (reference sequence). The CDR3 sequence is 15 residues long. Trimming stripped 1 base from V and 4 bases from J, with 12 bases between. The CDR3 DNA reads TGTGCCAGCAGCCAAGGCGCGGGGGCGTCAGATACGCAGTATTTT. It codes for CASSQGAGASDTQYF.

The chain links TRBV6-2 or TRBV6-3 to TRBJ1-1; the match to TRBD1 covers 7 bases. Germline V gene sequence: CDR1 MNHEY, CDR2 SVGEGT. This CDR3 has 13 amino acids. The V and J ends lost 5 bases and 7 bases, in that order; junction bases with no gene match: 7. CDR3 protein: CASSIQGSNEAFF. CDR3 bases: TGTGCCAGCAGTATACAGGGGTCAAATGAAGCTTTCTTT.

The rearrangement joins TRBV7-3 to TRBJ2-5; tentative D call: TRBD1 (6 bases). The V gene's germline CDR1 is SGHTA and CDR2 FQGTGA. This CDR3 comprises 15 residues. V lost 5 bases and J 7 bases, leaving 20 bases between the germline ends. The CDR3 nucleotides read TGTGCCAGCAGCCCCCTTACCGGGACAATGCGGACCCAGTACTTC. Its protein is CASSPLTGTMRTQYF.

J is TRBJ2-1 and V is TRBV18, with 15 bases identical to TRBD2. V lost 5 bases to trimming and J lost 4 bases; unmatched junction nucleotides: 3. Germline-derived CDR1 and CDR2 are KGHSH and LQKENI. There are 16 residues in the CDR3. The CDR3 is CASSGTSGGPYNEQFF. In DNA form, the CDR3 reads TGTGCCAGCTCAGGGACTAGCGGGGGGCCATACAATGAGCAGTTCTTC.

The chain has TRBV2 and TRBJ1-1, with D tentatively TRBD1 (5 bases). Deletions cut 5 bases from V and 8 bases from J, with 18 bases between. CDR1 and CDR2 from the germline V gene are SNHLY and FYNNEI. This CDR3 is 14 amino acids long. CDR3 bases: TGTGCCAGCAGTACCTACGGGGGTCAACTGGAAGCTTTCTTT. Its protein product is CASSTYGGQLEAFF.

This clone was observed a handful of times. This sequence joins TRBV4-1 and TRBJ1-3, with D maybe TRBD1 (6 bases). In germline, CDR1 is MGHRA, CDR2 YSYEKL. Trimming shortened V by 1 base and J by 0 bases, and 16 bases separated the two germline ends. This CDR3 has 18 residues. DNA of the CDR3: TGCGCCAGCAGCCAAGGAGGGCGGGGGCGGAGCTCTGGAAACACCATATATTTT. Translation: CASSQGGRGRSSGNTIYF.

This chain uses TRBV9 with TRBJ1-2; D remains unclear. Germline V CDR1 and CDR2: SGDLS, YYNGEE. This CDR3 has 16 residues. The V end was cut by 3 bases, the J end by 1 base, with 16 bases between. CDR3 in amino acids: CASSGTGTVGNYGYTF. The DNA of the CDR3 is TGTGCCAGCAGCGGGACGGGAACAGTGGGTAACTATGGCTACACCTTC. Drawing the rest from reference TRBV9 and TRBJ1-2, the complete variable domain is DSGVTQTPKHLITATGQRVTLRCSPRSGDLSVYWYQQSLDQGLQFLIQYYNGEERAKGNILERFSAQQFPDLHSELNLSSLELGDSALYFCASSGTGTVGNYGYTFGSGTRLTVV.

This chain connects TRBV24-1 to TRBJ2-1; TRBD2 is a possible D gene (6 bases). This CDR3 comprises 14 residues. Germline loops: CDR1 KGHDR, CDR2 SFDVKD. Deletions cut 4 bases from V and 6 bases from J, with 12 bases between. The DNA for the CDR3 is TGTGCCACCAGTGACCCGACTAGTTTCAATGAGCAGTTCTTC. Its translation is CATSDPTSFNEQFF.

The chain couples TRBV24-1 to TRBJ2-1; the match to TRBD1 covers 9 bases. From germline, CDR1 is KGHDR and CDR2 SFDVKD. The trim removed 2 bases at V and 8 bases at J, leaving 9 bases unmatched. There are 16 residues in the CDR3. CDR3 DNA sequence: TGTGCCACCAGTGATTATGGGACAGGGAGGGTGGATGAGCAGTTCTTC. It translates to CATSDYGTGRVDEQFF.

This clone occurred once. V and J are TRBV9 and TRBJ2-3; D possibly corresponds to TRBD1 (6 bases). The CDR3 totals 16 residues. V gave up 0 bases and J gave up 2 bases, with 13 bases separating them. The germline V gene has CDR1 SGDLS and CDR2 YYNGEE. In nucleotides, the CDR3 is TGTGCCAGCAGCGTAGCTGGGGCAGGGGTCACAGATACGCAGTATTTT. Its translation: CASSVAGAGVTDTQYF.

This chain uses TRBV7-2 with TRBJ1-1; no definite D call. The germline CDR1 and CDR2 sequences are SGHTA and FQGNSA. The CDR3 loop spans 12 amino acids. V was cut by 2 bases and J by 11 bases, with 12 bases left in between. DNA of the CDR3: TGTGCCAGCAGCTTAAGGGTGCCCCCGGCTTTCTTT. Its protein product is CASSLRVPPAFF.

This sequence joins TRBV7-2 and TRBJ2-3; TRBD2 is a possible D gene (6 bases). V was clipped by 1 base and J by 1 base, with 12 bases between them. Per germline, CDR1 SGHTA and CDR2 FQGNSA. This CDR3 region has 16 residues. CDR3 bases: TGTGCCAGCAGCTTAGGGACCGGGACTGGCACAGATACGCAGTATTTT. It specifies CASSLGTGTGTDTQYF. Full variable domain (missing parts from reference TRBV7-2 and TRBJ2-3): GAGVSQSPSNKVTEKGKDVELRCDPISGHTALYWYRQSLGQGLEFLIYFQGNSAPDKSGLPSDRFSAERTGGSVSTLTIQRTQQEDSAVYLCASSLGTGTGTDTQYFGPGTRLTVL.

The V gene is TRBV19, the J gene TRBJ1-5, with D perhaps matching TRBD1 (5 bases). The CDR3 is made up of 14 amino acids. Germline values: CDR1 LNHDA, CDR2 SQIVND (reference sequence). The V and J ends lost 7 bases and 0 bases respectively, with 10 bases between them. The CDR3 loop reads CASNLGHSNQPQHF. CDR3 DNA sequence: TGTGCCAGTAATTTGGGGCATAGCAATCAGCCCCAGCATTTT.

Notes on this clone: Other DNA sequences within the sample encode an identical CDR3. CDR3 protein: CSASRRNEQFF. The CDR3 nucleotides are TGCAGTGCTTCACGACGCAATGAGCAGTTCTTC. The chain uses TRBV20-1 and TRBJ2-1; no firm D call. The CDR3 length is 11 residues. Deletions cut 5 bases from V and 6 bases from J, with 8 bases between. Germline V CDR1 and CDR2: DFQATT, SNEGSKA (reference sequence).

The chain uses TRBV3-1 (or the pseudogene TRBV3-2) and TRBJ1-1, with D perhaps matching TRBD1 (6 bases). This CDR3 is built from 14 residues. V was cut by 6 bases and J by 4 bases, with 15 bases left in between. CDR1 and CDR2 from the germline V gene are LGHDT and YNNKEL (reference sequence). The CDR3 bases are TGTGCCAGCAGTCCATGGGGAGGGGGCACTGAAGCTTTCTTT. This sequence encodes CASSPWGGGTEAFF.

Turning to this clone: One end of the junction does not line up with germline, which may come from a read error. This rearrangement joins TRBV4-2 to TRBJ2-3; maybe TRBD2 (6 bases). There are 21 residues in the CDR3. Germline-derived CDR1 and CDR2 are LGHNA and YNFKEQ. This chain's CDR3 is CAGSQNFGGNGAIQMADTQYF. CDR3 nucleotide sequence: TGTGCCGGCAGCCAAAATTTCGGAGGGAACGGGGCTATCCAGATGGCAGATACGCAGTATTTT.